One and the same sample provided the 30 T cell receptor beta chains below, sequenced in a study of T cells expressing NK-cell markers. TCRdb re-called the 5' RACE reads, yielding one record per CDR3 amino acid sequence without DNA. The sample holds about 300,000 distinct CDR3 sequences. Sequencing input: blood T cells: a sorted CD56 or NKG2C T cell subset, CD4+ or CD8+ T cells, or bulk PBMC T cells (not recorded which). These receptors all come from a woman aged 18 to 75 in good health.

V usage is TRBV11-1 and J usage is TRBJ2-1; TCRdb selects TRBD1, and the lack of DNA leaves this call unchecked. Germline V gene sequence: CDR1 SGHAT, CDR2 FQDESV (reference sequence). The CDR3 spans 14 residues. CDR3 sequence reads: CASSRGGPLSEQFF.

The chain uses TRBV13 and TRBJ2-3; TCRdb gives TRBD1 as the D gene, but with no DNA this cannot be confirmed. The germline V gene encodes CDR1 PRHDT and CDR2 FYEKMQ (reference sequence). The CDR3 has 15 residues. This CDR3 reads CASGAGSPRWDTQYF.

V usage is TRBV7-9 and J usage is TRBJ2-3; without DNA, the TCRdb call of TRBD2 cannot be checked. This CDR3 contains 15 residues. The germline V gene encodes CDR1 SEHNR and CDR2 FQNEAQ (reference sequence). CDR3 region: CASSLVLRQIDTQYF.

This chain joins TRBV29-1 and TRBJ2-1. Germline CDR1 is SQVTM and CDR2 is ANQGSEA. The CDR3 is 12 amino acids. CDR3: CSVSTARNEQFF.

The chain combines TRBV29-1 with TRBJ2-2. Germline CDR1 and CDR2: SQVTM and ANQGSEA. The CDR3 has 13 residues. This CDR3 reads CSVGGANTGELFF.

The gene calls are TRBV4-1 and TRBJ2-1; checking the TCRdb D call of TRBD1 is not possible without DNA. The CDR3 loop spans 15 amino acids. Germline lookup yields CDR1 MGHRA and CDR2 YSYEKL. CDR3 amino acids: CASSRPTPGGNEQFF.

The chain uses TRBV5-4 and TRBJ1-6. The germline V gene has CDR1 SGHNT and CDR2 YYREEE (reference sequence). The length of the CDR3 is 14 residues. The CDR3 loop reads CASSSLGYNSPLHF.

The chain joins TRBV14 to TRBJ2-3; TCRdb returns TRBD2, unconfirmable since there is no DNA. CDR3 length: 17 amino acids. The germline V gene encodes CDR1 SGHDN and CDR2 FVKESK. The CDR3 sequence is CASSQDPTGLRADTQYF. The full variable domain, completed using reference TRBV14 and TRBJ2-3, is EAGVTQFPSHSVIEKGQTVTLRCDPISGHDNLYWYRRVMGKEIKFLLHFVKESKQDESGMPNNRFLAERTGGTYSTLKVQPAELEDSGVYFCASSQDPTGLRADTQYFGPGTRLTVL.

This rearrangement joins TRBV5-1 to TRBJ2-3; TCRdb's assignment of TRBD2 cannot be checked, as there is no DNA. The V gene's germline CDR1 is SGHRS and CDR2 YFSETQ. The CDR3 runs to 16 residues. CDR3 in amino acids: CASSLRSGGSTDTQYF.

The chain carries TRBV12-3 or TRBV12-4 and TRBJ2-7. This CDR3 has 12 amino acids. This CDR3 reads CASSLTYYEQYF.

The V and J genes are TRBV5-8 and TRBJ1-1; the D gene TCRdb calls, TRBD1, cannot be checked with no DNA. Germline values: CDR1 SGHTS, CDR2 YDEGEE. This CDR3 spans 15 amino acids. The CDR3 protein is CASSLVGRVNTEAFF.

The genes are TRBV29-1 and TRBJ2-5; TCRdb names TRBD1, which stays unverified in the absence of DNA. Germline lookup yields CDR1 SQVTM and CDR2 ANQGSEA. The CDR3 has 12 amino acids. CDR3 in amino acids: CSVSRGAETQYF.

The genes are TRBV12-3 or TRBV12-4 and TRBJ1-2; as DNA is missing, the TRBD1 call by TCRdb cannot be tested. This CDR3 is built from 15 residues. The chain's CDR3 is CASRGDGDPNYGYTF.

The rearrangement joins TRBV5-1 to TRBJ1-1. CDR3 length equals 15 residues. Germline CDR1 SGHRS, CDR2 YFSETQ. CDR3 sequence reads: CASSLPGRRGTEAFF.

V gene TRBV5-1 combines with J gene TRBJ2-3; the D call of TRBD2 rests on TCRdb alone, since no DNA is present to check it. CDR1 and CDR2 from the germline V gene are SGHRS and YFSETQ. There are 13 residues in the CDR3. The CDR3 protein is CASSPEVVDTQYF.

The CDR3 loop is CASSPTSGQGLSPLHF. The genes are TRBV2 and TRBJ1-6; TCRdb's D call of TRBD1 is untestable without DNA. Germline assignment: CDR1 SNHLY and CDR2 FYNNEI. The CDR3 sequence is 16 residues long.

The chain employs TRBV10-3 and TRBJ2-3; the TCRdb D gene call, TRBD1, has no DNA to confirm it. This CDR3 contains 15 residues. Germline-derived CDR1 and CDR2 are ENHRY and SYGVKD. CDR3 sequence: CAISPGQAQTDTQYF.

V is TRBV3-1 and J is TRBJ2-1; the D gene TCRdb calls, TRBD2, cannot be checked with no DNA. The germline CDR1 and CDR2 sequences are LGHDT and YNNKEL (reference sequence). The CDR3 is 15 residues long. The CDR3 sequence: CASSPGTSGRDEQFF.

The chain is built from TRBV6-2 or TRBV6-3 and TRBJ2-5; TCRdb selects TRBD2, and the lack of DNA leaves this call unchecked. This CDR3 contains 17 residues. Per germline, CDR1 MNHEY and CDR2 SVGEGT. The CDR3: CASSPGTSARRGETQYF.

The genes are TRBV7-2 and TRBJ2-2; TCRdb picks TRBD1, but there is no DNA to check that call. The CDR3 extends over 13 amino acids. From germline, CDR1 is SGHTA and CDR2 FQGNSA. CDR3 sequence reads: CASSLGASGELFF.

The chain has TRBV27 and TRBJ2-7; TCRdb outputs TRBD1, but without DNA this stays unchecked. The germline V gene encodes CDR1 MNHEY and CDR2 SMNVEV (reference sequence). The CDR3 spans 15 residues. The CDR3 spells CASSFTGQASYEQYF.

The chain has TRBV24-1 and TRBJ2-3. From germline, CDR1 is KGHDR and CDR2 SFDVKD. The CDR3 totals 13 residues. The CDR3 reads CATPGKPTYTQYF.

The chain combines TRBV23-1 with TRBJ1-6; TCRdb's D call of TRBD1 is untestable without DNA. Being an ORF, TRBV23-1 has a function that is uncertain. This CDR3 region has 16 residues. CDR3: CASSQHGTDYNSPLHF.

The rearrangement links TRBV19 to TRBJ1-1. Germline V lookup: CDR1 LNHDA, CDR2 SQIVND (reference sequence). This CDR3 spans 14 amino acids. CDR3 region: CASLSSGWQNEAFF.

The V and J genes are TRBV6-2 or TRBV6-3 and TRBJ1-2; checking the TCRdb D call of TRBD1 is not possible without DNA. Germline CDR1 and CDR2: MNHEY and SVGEGT. The CDR3 is 12 amino acids. CDR3 residues: CASSYLQGVYTF.

The genes are TRBV7-2 and TRBJ1-6. CDR3 length: 16 amino acids. Looked up from germline, CDR1 is SGHTA and CDR2 is FQGNSA. CDR3 protein: CASSLMPASYNSPLHF.

The V call is TRBV20-1, the J call TRBJ2-2. This CDR3 spans 15 amino acids. From germline, CDR1 is DFQATT and CDR2 SNEGSKA (reference sequence). CDR3 region: CSARREVKRRGELFF.

CDR3 loop: CASRPGGGSPLHF. The chain has TRBV12-3 or TRBV12-4 and TRBJ1-6; the D call from TCRdb, TRBD1, cannot be confirmed without DNA. This CDR3 region has 13 residues.

The rearrangement links TRBV12-3 or TRBV12-4 to TRBJ2-2. The CDR3 totals 15 residues. The CDR3 spells CASRVAGGNTGELFF.

CDR3 region: CATSDARQGFSYNEQFF. V and J are TRBV24-1 and TRBJ2-1; TCRdb designates TRBD1, a call that cannot be tested without DNA. CDR1 KGHDR and CDR2 SFDVKD come from the germline V gene. The CDR3 is 17 amino acids.